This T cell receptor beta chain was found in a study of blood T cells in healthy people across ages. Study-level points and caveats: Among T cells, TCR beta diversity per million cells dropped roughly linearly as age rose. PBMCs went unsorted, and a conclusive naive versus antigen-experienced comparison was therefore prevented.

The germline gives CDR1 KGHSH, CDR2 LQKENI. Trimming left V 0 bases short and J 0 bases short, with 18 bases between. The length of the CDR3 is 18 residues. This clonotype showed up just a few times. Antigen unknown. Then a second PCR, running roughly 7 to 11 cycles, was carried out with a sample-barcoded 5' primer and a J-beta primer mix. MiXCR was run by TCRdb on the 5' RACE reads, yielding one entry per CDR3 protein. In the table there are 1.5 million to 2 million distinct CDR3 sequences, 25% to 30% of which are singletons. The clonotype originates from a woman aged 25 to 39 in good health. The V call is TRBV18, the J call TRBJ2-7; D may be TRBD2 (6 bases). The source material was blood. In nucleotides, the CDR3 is TGTGCCAGCTCACCACCCCAGCCTCCGGGACTGACCTCCTACGAGCAGTACTTC. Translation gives CASSPPQPPGLTSYEQYF. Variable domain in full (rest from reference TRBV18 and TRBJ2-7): NAGVMQNPRHLVRRRGQEARLRCSPMKGHSHVYWYRQLPEEGLKFMVYLQKENIIDESGMPKERFSAEFPKEGPSILRIQQVVRGDSAAYFCASSPPQPPGLTSYEQYFGPGTRLTVT.